Below are 3 T cell receptor beta chains sequenced from a single sample in a study of cytomegalovirus exposure and HLA in healthy donors. PCR amplification relied on 60 Vbeta primers (plus 13 Jbeta primers). TCRdb's copy holds only in-frame clones and misses some; the assay was immunoSEQ multiplex PCR. The repertoire holds roughly 100,000 clones, about 67% seen once, with about a sixth in the top ten. The sample taken for sequencing was PBMCs. All receptors come from a woman younger than 35 in good health and CMV-seropositive.

The rearrangement links TRBV11-2 to TRBJ2-3; 11 positions agree with TRBD2. CDR1 is SGHAT, CDR2 FQNNGV, per germline. After removal of 8 bases from V and 5 bases from J, the junction contained 15 bases not matched to a gene. The length of the CDR3 is 17 residues. The CDR3 region is CASGYRASGGHRDTQYF. In nucleotides, the CDR3 is TGTGCCAGCGGATATCGGGCTAGCGGGGGGCATAGAGATACGCAGTATTTT.

The chain links TRBV2 to TRBJ1-5, with TRBD1 matching over 9 bases. The CDR3 sequence is 15 residues long. Germline assignment: CDR1 SNHLY and CDR2 FYNNEI. J lost 1 base, V lost 6 bases, and 4 bases had no gene match. This CDR3 is CASRGTGLSNQPQHF. The CDR3 DNA reads as TGTGCCAGCAGAGGGACAGGGCTCAGCAATCAGCCCCAGCATTTT.

The rearrangement uses TRBV4-3 and TRBJ1-2; 9 positions agree with TRBD1. Germline loops: CDR1 LGHNA, CDR2 YSLEER. The CDR3 contains 14 residues. V was clipped by 5 bases and J by 5 bases; unmatched bases: 6. This CDR3 is CASSRTGDKYGYTF. CDR3 coding DNA: TGCGCCAGCAGCAGGACAGGGGATAAGTATGGCTACACCTTC.